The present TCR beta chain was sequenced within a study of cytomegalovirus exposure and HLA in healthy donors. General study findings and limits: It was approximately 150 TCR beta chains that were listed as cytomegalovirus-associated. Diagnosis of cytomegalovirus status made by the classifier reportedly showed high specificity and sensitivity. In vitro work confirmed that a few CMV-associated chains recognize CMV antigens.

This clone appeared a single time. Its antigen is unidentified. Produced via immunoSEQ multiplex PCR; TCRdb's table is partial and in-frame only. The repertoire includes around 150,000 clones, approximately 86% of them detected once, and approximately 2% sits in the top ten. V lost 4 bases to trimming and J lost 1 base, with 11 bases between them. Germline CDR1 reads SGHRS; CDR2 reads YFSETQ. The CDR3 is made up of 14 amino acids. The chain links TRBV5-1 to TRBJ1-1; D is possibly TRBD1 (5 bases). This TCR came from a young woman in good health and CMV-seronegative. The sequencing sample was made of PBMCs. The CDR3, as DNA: TGCGCCAGCAGCCCCGGGACTTCGAACACTGAAGCTTTCTTT. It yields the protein CASSPGTSNTEAFF.